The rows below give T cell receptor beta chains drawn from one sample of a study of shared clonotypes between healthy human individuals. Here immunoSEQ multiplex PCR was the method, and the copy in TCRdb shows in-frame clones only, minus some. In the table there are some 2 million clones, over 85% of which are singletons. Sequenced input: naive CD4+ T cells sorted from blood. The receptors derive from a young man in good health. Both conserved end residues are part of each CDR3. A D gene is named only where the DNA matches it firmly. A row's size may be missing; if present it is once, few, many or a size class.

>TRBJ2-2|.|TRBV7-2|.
CASSGGSADTITGELFF
TGTGCCAGCAGCGGTGGTAGCGCGGACACTATAACCGGGGAGCTGTTTTTT
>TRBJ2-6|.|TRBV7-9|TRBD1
CASSFAQGAGANVLTF
TGTGCCAGCAGCTTTGCACAGGGGGCTGGGGCCAACGTCCTGACTTTC
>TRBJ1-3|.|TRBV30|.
CAWATGLISGNTIYF
TGTGCCTGGGCAACCGGACTGATCTCTGGAAACACCATATATTTT
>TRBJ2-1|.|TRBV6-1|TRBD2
CASSGGSPYNEQFF
TGTGCCAGCAGTGGCGGGAGCCCGTACAATGAGCAGTTCTTC
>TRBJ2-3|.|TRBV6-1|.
CASSEFGPFQTTDTQYF
TGTGCCAGCAGTGAATTCGGTCCCTTCCAAACCACAGATACGCAGTATTTT
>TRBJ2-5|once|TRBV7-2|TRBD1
CASSSVYRGYEETQYF
TGTGCCAGCAGCTCAGTCTACAGGGGCTATGAAGAGACCCAGTACTTC
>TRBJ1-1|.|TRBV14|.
CASSQGRGAFF
TGTGCCAGCAGCCAAGGGAGGGGAGCTTTCTTT
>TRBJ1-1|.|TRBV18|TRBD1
CASSPQGAVGTEAFF
TGTGCCAGCTCACCGCAGGGGGCGGTGGGCACTGAAGCTTTCTTT
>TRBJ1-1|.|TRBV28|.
CASSSAGTPNTEAFF
TGTGCCAGCAGTTCCGCCGGGACACCCAACACTGAAGCTTTCTTT
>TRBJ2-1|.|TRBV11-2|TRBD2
CASSGGLAGVGDEQFF
TGTGCCAGCAGCGGAGGACTAGCGGGAGTAGGGGATGAGCAGTTCTTC
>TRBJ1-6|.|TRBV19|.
CASSIEVDSPLHF
TGTGCCAGTAGTATAGAGGTTGACTCACCCCTCCACTTT
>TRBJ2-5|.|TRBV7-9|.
CASSETGLGETQYF
TGTGCCAGCAGCGAAACAGGGCTCGGCGAGACCCAGTACTTC
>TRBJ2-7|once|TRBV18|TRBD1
CASSPSRIGQGSYEQYF
TGTGCCAGCTCACCCTCCCGCATTGGACAGGGCTCCTACGAGCAGTACTTC
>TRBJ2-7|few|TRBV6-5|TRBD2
CASRRGAPSEQYF
TGTGCCAGCAGGCGGGGGGCCCCCTCCGAGCAGTACTTC
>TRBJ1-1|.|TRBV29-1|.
CSGVGGYTEAFF
TGCAGCGGCGTGGGGGGGTACACTGAAGCTTTCTTT
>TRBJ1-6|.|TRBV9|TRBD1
CASSAGEQGANNSPLHF
TGTGCCAGCAGCGCCGGGGAACAGGGGGCTAATAATTCACCCCTCCACTTT
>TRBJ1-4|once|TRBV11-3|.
CASSLVEVRQEKEKLFF
TGTGCCAGCAGCTTAGTGGAGGTAAGACAGGAGAAGGAAAAACTGTTTTTT
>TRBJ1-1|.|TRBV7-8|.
CASSDTGNAFF
TGTGCCAGCAGTGACACAGGGAATGCTTTCTTT
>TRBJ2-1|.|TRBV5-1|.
CASSLGGQTINEQFF
TGCGCCAGCAGCTTGGGGGGGCAGACCATCAATGAGCAGTTCTTC
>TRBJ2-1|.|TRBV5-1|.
CASSLGRDWGPNEQFF
TGCGCCAGCAGCTTGGGCCGGGACTGGGGACCCAATGAGCAGTTCTTC
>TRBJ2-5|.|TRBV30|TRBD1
CAWSLYRGPETQYF
TGTGCCTGGAGTCTTTACAGGGGGCCGGAGACCCAGTACTTC
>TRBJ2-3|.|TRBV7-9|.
CASSLDGGRTTDTQYF
TGTGCCAGCAGCTTAGATGGAGGCAGGACGACAGATACGCAGTATTTT
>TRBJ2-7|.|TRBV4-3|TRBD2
CASSPSSGITYEQYF
TGCGCCAGCAGCCCATCTAGCGGGATCACCTACGAGCAGTACTTC
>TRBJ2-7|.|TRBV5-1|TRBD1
CASSLGGTGGTEQYF
TGCGCCAGCAGCTTGGGTGGGACAGGGGGCACCGAGCAGTACTTC
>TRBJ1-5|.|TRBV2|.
CASIPGGSNQPQHF
TGTGCCAGCATCCCCGGGGGGAGCAATCAGCCCCAGCATTTT
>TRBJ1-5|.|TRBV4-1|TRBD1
CASSQDGTDQPQHF
TGCGCCAGCAGCCAAGATGGGACAGATCAGCCCCAGCATTTT
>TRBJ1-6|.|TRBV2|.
CASSVAGGSNSPLHF
TGTGCCAGCAGTGTAGCGGGTGGTAGTAATTCACCCCTCCACTTT
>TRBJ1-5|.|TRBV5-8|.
CATRGRVSNQPQHF
TGTGCCACCCGGGGCAGGGTATCCAATCAGCCCCAGCATTTT
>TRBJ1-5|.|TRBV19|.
CASSTEGGPSNQPQHF
TGTGCCAGTAGTACAGAGGGAGGACCTAGCAATCAGCCCCAGCATTTT
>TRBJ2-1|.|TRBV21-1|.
CASTLGQDPFF
TGTGCCAGCACCCTCGGACAGGATCCGTTCTTC
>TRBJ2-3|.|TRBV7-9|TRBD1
CASSFDRVADTQYF
TGTGCCAGCAGCTTCGACAGGGTCGCAGATACGCAGTATTTT